Here is one T cell receptor (beta chain) with its context. This clone's antigen is unknown. No much larger clone exists at a distance of one base, and base qualities are not known. The sample is drawn from a study of T cell changes during pregnancy in multiple sclerosis (dated by TCRdb to the late 2010s). Turning to the overall study: In women with multiple sclerosis, the researchers looked at how the T cell repertoire shifted as pregnancy progressed.

The library was made by the immunoSEQ multiplex PCR assay. TCRdb obtained this table from immuneACCESS and retained in-frame rearrangements with V and J assigned. These tables miss some clones; where compared with another copy, unresolved V genes account for less than half of the shortfall, and the remainder is unexplained. The sample has about 100,000 clones on record, 80% to 95% of them singletons. The ten largest account for roughly 2% of the sample. The sequencing used peripheral blood, collected after pregnancy. The receptor's source is a female donor with multiple sclerosis, enrolled in a pregnancy study.

The DNA is as follows: TGTGCCAGTAAAAAACAGGGGGACTCCTACGAGCAGTACTTC. It encodes CASKKQGDSYEQYF. The chain is made from TRBV19 and TRBJ2-7, with 8 bases aligning to TRBD1. Per the germline V gene (reference sequence), LNHDA is the CDR1 and SQIVND is the CDR2. Inclusive of the bounding cysteine and phenylalanine, the CDR3 is 14 residues long. Solely the CDR3 DNA is kept, with 42 bases framed from the first base. Trimming accounts for 7 bases at V and 0 bases at J, while the number of junction bases matched to no gene is 5.